The sample holds many counts of the clone carrying this T cell receptor (beta chain). Its target is unknown. The data are from a study of CD8 T cells in ankylosing spondylitis. Regarding the study as a whole: Ankylosing spondylitis blood seemed to carry a telltale TCR beta motif made of under 10 highly homologous variants.

Via MiXCR, TCRdb re-called the 5' RACE reads, giving one row per CDR3 protein. The sample carries roughly 180,000 distinct CDR3 sequences, roughly 13% recorded once. This TCR was recovered from a male donor with ankylosing spondylitis or in good health (not recorded which). Sequenced: blood, either unsorted or a sorted T cell fraction (not recorded which).

The CDR3 sequence: CASSYIGKAYEQYF. The CDR3 DNA sequence: TGTGCCAGCAGTTATATAGGGAAGGCCTACGAGCAGTACTTC. The chain is built from TRBV6-2 or TRBV6-3 and TRBJ2-7; no definite D call. This CDR3 comprises 14 residues. With 3 bases removed from V and 2 bases from J, the gap between germline ends came to 11 bases. Germline loops: CDR1 MNHEY, CDR2 SVGEGT.